Shown below are 23 T cell receptor beta chains from a single sample sequenced in a study of T-cell reconstitution after alpha-beta-depleted transplantation in children. Unique molecular identifiers were incorporated during preparation of the TCRbeta library. From the PCR reads, TCRdb called clonotypes with MiXCR, one entry per CDR3 protein. The sample carries roughly 150,000 distinct CDR3 sequences, over 8.5% recorded once. The sequences come from PBMCs, collected before TCRalphabeta/CD19-depleted stem cell transplant. The receptors originated from a boy under 10 years old with acute myeloid leukemia, due to receive a stem cell transplant.

This clonotype has ten or more counts. The chain employs TRBV5-1 and TRBJ2-1, with D unclear. Trimming shortened V by 2 bases and J by 3 bases, and 9 bases separated the two germline ends. CDR3 length: 14 amino acids. The germline CDR1 and CDR2 sequences are SGHRS and YFSETQ. The DNA for the CDR3 is TGCGCCAGCAGCTTTACTCCTGGCTACAATGAGCAGTTCTTC. Residues: CASSFTPGYNEQFF.

The table lists this clonotype with many counts. Here the CDR3 reads CASSFGTGVEKLFF. DNA for the CDR3: TGTGCCAGCAGTTTCGGGACAGGGGTCGAAAAACTGTTTTTT. J is TRBJ1-4 and V is TRBV12-3 or TRBV12-4, with 10 bases aligning to TRBD1. The length of the CDR3 is 14 residues. J lost 8 bases, V lost 3 bases, and 3 bases had no gene match.

Many counts were recorded for this clonotype. V and J are TRBV6-6 and TRBJ2-7, with D tentatively TRBD2 (5 bases). This CDR3 is 13 amino acids long. Germline CDR1 is MNHNY and CDR2 is SVGAGI (reference sequence). The V end lost 2 bases, the J end lost 5 bases, and 10 bases lay between the germline ends. CDR3 residues: CASSYEWRNEQYF. The CDR3 region has the DNA TGTGCCAGCAGTTACGAATGGAGGAACGAGCAGTACTTC.

The sample holds many counts of this clonotype. V is TRBV6-5 and J is TRBJ2-1; D not certain. The CDR3 is made up of 17 amino acids. CDR1 MNHEY and CDR2 SVGAGI come from the germline V gene. V lost 4 bases and J lost 0, with 16 bases in between. CDR3 sequence reads: CASSFGLGESSYNEQFF. Here the CDR3 DNA reads TGTGCCAGCAGTTTTGGTCTTGGCGAAAGCTCCTACAATGAGCAGTTCTTC.

At least ten counts were recorded for this clonotype. The rearrangement uses TRBV11-1 and TRBJ2-1, with 9 positions matching TRBD2. CDR1 is SGHAT and CDR2 is FQDESV in the germline V gene (reference sequence). The J segment lost 3 bases and the V segment lost 6 bases, leaving 12 bases of the junction unmatched. The CDR3 length is 17 residues. CDR3 residues: CASSPQAGGTVYNEQFF. The CDR3 DNA reads as TGTGCCAGCAGTCCGCAGGCGGGAGGGACTGTCTACAATGAGCAGTTCTTC.

This clonotype was counted at least ten times. The genes are TRBV20-1 and TRBJ2-2, with 8 nucleotides matching TRBD1. The germline CDR1 and CDR2 sequences are DFQATT and SNEGSKA (reference sequence). J lost 6 bases, V lost 3 bases, and 3 bases had no gene match. There are 13 residues in the CDR3. CDR3 sequence (DNA): TGCAGTGCTAGGGTACAGGGGGCCGGGGAGCTGTTTTTT. Encoded protein: CSARVQGAGELFF.

This clonotype was picked up many times. CDR3 in amino acids: CASSGTLAGVTDTQYF. The CDR3 nucleotides read TGCGCCAGCAGCGGAACCCTAGCGGGAGTAACAGATACGCAGTATTTT. V and J are TRBV5-1 and TRBJ2-3; 10 bases align to TRBD2. The CDR3 has 16 residues. V lost 4 bases and J lost 3; bases outside the gene matches: 8. CDR1 is SGHRS and CDR2 is YFSETQ in the germline V gene.

This clonotype was detected ten times or more. The chain has TRBV6-5 and TRBJ2-2; 9 bases align to TRBD2. The CDR3 is made up of 17 amino acids. Trimming cost V 0 bases and J 4 bases; bases outside gene matches: 6. Germline V gene lookup returns CDR1 MNHEY and CDR2 SVGAGI. The CDR3 region has the DNA TGTGCCAGCAGTTACTCGTACGGCGGGAGGGGCACCGGGGAGCTGTTTTTT. It translates to CASSYSYGGRGTGELFF.

This clonotype was observed many times. The chain uses TRBV29-1 and TRBJ2-3; 7 bases are shared with TRBD2. Losses at the gene ends were 1 base for V and 6 bases for J; bases not matched to a gene: 4. CDR1 is SQVTM, CDR2 ANQGSEA, per germline. This CDR3 spans 13 amino acids. This CDR3 reads CSVEGGGSDTQYF. The CDR3 DNA reads as TGCAGCGTTGAAGGGGGGGGTTCGGATACGCAGTATTTT.

The chain carries TRBV6-5 and TRBJ2-1, with unresolved D. From germline, CDR1 is MNHEY and CDR2 SVGAGI. V lost 0 bases and J lost 8, with 8 bases in between. The CDR3 runs 13 residues. DNA of the CDR3: TGTGCCAGCAGTTACTCCGTTTTCGATGAGCAGTTCTTC. Its protein is CASSYSVFDEQFF.

This clonotype occurred many times. The J gene is TRBJ2-7, the V gene TRBV5-4; 7 bases are shared with TRBD2. Trimming removed 5 bases from V and 5 bases from J; junction bases left unmatched: 10. The CDR3 runs 14 residues. CDR1 and CDR2 (germline): SGHNT, YYREEE (reference sequence). DNA of the CDR3: TGTGCCAGCAGTATGCGGGAGTCCCTGGACGAGCAGTACTTC. This translates into CASSMRESLDEQYF.

As to this clonotype: Given a much more abundant clone one base away, this may be a read error. This chain links TRBV18 with TRBJ2-7; 9 bases map to TRBD2. Germline assignment: CDR1 KGHSH and CDR2 LQKENI. Trimming at V came to 6 bases and at J to 7 bases, leaving 13 bases not matched to a gene. The length of the CDR3 is 15 residues. The CDR3 here is CASSLSIAGDGEQYF. The CDR3 bases are TGTGCCAGCTCCCTTTCGATAGCGGGAGATGGTGAGCAGTACTTC.

This clonotype was counted many times. The rearrangement links TRBV11-1 to TRBJ2-4; 8 nucleotides line up with TRBD1. Per germline, CDR1 SGHAT and CDR2 FQDESV (reference sequence). CDR3 length: 18 residues. V trimming: 5 bases; J trimming: 3 bases; junction bases outside the gene matches: 15. The DNA for the CDR3 is TGTGCCAGCAGCAACCTTAAGACAGGGGAGTTCGGCAAAAACATTCAGTACTTC. Translation: CASSNLKTGEFGKNIQYF. Full variable domain (rest looked up from reference TRBV11-1 and TRBJ2-4): EAEVAQSPRYKITEKSQAVAFWCDPISGHATLYWYRQILGQGPELLVQFQDESVVDDSQLPKDRFSAERLKGVDSTLKIQPAELGDSAMYLCASSNLKTGEFGKNIQYFGAGTRLSVL.

This clonotype was detected ten times or more. The rearrangement joins TRBV2 to TRBJ1-2, with 12 bases lining up with TRBD1. CDR1 SNHLY and CDR2 FYNNEI come from the germline V gene. The junction had 7 bases not matched to a gene; V was cut back by 2 bases and J by 9 bases. This CDR3 is 15 amino acids long. CDR3 in amino acids: CASSESWDRGRSYTF. CDR3 DNA: TGTGCCAGCAGTGAAAGCTGGGACAGGGGGCGCAGCTACACCTTC.

The chain employs TRBV10-2 and TRBJ2-1; TRBD2 is a possible D gene (5 bases). CDR3 length: 12 residues. Germline loops: CDR1 WSHSY, CDR2 SAAADI. The V and J ends lost 11 bases and 9 bases respectively, with 17 bases between them. The CDR3 DNA sequence: TGCGCCCTCAAAGGGAGTTATGGTGAGCAGTTCTTC. The encoded protein is CALKGSYGEQFF.

This clonotype was recorded at least ten times. The chain couples TRBV5-1 to TRBJ2-3; 7 bases align to TRBD2. Germline-derived CDR1 and CDR2 are SGHRS and YFSETQ. This CDR3 region has 15 residues. V was clipped by 4 bases and J by 3 bases; unmatched bases: 8. CDR3 nucleotide sequence: TGCGCCAGCAGCGGAGCGGGACGAGATACAGATACGCAGTATTTT. Protein: CASSGAGRDTDTQYF.

This clonotype occurred many times. CDR3 nucleotides: TGTGCCAGCAGAGTGACAGGGGGCGGAACATCTGAAGCTTTCTTT. Amino acids: CASRVTGGGTSEAFF. The chain joins TRBV28 to TRBJ1-1; 10 bases fit TRBD1. The V segment lost 6 bases and the J segment 6 bases; nucleotides outside the gene matches: 10. This CDR3 is built from 15 residues. CDR1 is MDHEN, CDR2 SYDVKM, per germline.

This clonotype was counted at least ten times. The V call is TRBV7-2, the J call TRBJ2-2; no definite D call. Deletions cut 2 bases from V and 6 bases from J, with 13 bases between. CDR1 and CDR2 from the germline V gene are SGHTA and FQGNSA. The CDR3 sequence is 15 residues long. CDR3 DNA sequence: TGTGCCAGCAGCTTAACATCCCTGATACCCGGGGAGCTGTTTTTT. Amino acids: CASSLTSLIPGELFF.

This clonotype was counted a few times. This rearrangement joins TRBV5-4 to TRBJ1-1; D may be TRBD1 (6 bases). Germline CDR1 SGHNT, CDR2 YYREEE (reference sequence). This CDR3 is 13 amino acids long. V lost 0 bases and J 6 bases, leaving 9 bases between the germline ends. The CDR3 loop is CASSLVRGAEAFF. CDR3 nucleotides: TGTGCCAGCAGCTTGGTCAGGGGCGCTGAAGCTTTCTTT.

This clonotype was observed many times. The V and J genes are TRBV5-6 and TRBJ1-5, with D unclear. This CDR3 spans 12 amino acids. Trimming took off 4 bases at V and 9 bases at J, with 11 bases between the two ends. Germline V CDR1 and CDR2: SGHDT, YYEEEE. The CDR3 DNA follows: TGTGCCAGCAGCCTCGGGGTTTGGCCCCAGCATTTT. It specifies CASSLGVWPQHF.

This clonotype came up many times. The chain employs TRBV6-2 or TRBV6-3 and TRBJ2-1; TRBD1 aligns across 8 bases. CDR1 and CDR2 (germline): MNHEY, SVGEGT. The CDR3 has 12 residues. The J segment lost 6 bases and the V segment lost 5 bases, leaving 0 bases of the junction unmatched. In DNA form, the CDR3 reads TGTGCCAGCAGTACAGGGGGCAATGAGCAGTTCTTC. Translating gives CASSTGGNEQFF.

The table lists this clonotype with many counts. CDR3 sequence (DNA): TGTGCCATCAGACAGGGGAGAGACACAGATACGCAGTATTTT. Its protein is CAIRQGRDTDTQYF. The chain couples TRBV10-3 to TRBJ2-3; 7 positions match TRBD1. The CDR3 totals 14 residues. The V gene's germline CDR1 is ENHRY and CDR2 SYGVKD. V lost 6 bases, J lost 2 bases, and 5 bases stayed unmatched.

The table lists this clonotype with a few counts. The chain employs TRBV19 and TRBJ1-1; 8 bases line up with TRBD1. Germline loops: CDR1 LNHDA, CDR2 SQIVND (reference sequence). J gave up 11 bases and V 7 bases, and 18 bases lay outside the gene matches. This CDR3 is built from 15 residues. CDR3 sequence reads: CASTLDPGTGADAFF. In nucleotides, the CDR3 is TGTGCCAGTACTCTCGATCCCGGGACAGGAGCAGACGCTTTCTTT.